This TCR beta chain was observed in a study of blood T cell repertoires in COVID-19. Across the whole study: Nucleic acid was either cDNA or gDNA, and it came from T cells, B-cell-depleted T cells, or PBMCs.

This clone occurred a few times. V lost 0 bases to trimming and J lost 4 bases; unmatched junction nucleotides: 7. Germline CDR1 reads SGHRS; CDR2 reads YFSETQ. This CDR3 comprises 16 residues. Here immunoSEQ multiplex PCR was the method, and the copy in TCRdb shows in-frame clones only, minus some. The table includes 220,000 or so clones, 80% detected once. The sample was peripheral blood. The TCR originated in a woman in her seventies with acute or convalescent COVID-19. The V gene is TRBV5-1, the J gene TRBJ2-7, with 10 bases lining up with TRBD2. The CDR3 loop reads CASSLGTSGPLYEQYF. Written as DNA, the CDR3 is TGCGCCAGCAGCTTGGGGACTAGCGGACCCCTTTACGAGCAGTACTTC.